Listed below are T cell receptor beta chains from one sample, sequenced in a study of identical twins. Each CDR3 protein gets one entry after TCRdb re-called the 5' RACE reads with MiXCR. Of 250,000 to 350,000 distinct CDR3 sequences listed, more than 8% are singletons. The same sample was also studied in work on yellow fever vaccine responses in identical twins.

Sequencing was performed on CD8+ T cells sorted from blood. These receptor sequences come from a woman younger than 35 in good health. CDR3s include the opening cysteine and the closing phenylalanine or tryptophan. D genes are given only for firm matches. The size entry is marked missing in some rows and otherwise reads once, few, many or a size class.

TRBV7-6,-,-,TRBJ2-1,CASSQGDLTYNEQFF,TGTGCCAGCAGTCAAGGGGACTTAACGTACAATGAGCAGTTCTTC
TRBV7-3,-,few,TRBJ2-5,CASAFLASETQYF,TGTGCCAGCGCCTTTCTAGCCTCAGAGACCCAGTACTTC
TRBV7-9,TRBD1,few,TRBJ2-3,CASSFLGQGASHTQYF,TGTGCCAGCAGCTTCCTAGGACAGGGGGCGTCTCATACGCAGTATTTT
TRBV29-1,TRBD2,many,TRBJ2-2,CSVPSGIGGELFF,TGCAGCGTTCCTAGCGGGATTGGCGGGGAGCTGTTTTTT
TRBV29-1,TRBD2,many,TRBJ2-3,CSASTGTSGIIDTQYF,TGCAGCGCCTCAACCGGGACTAGCGGGATCATAGATACGCAGTATTTT
TRBV12-3/TRBV12-4,TRBD2,many,TRBJ2-3,CASSHSSGRVTDTQYF,TGTGCCAGCAGCCATTCTAGCGGGAGGGTCACAGATACGCAGTATTTT
TRBV27,-,many,TRBJ2-7,CASSLAADAYEQYF,TGTGCCAGCAGTTTAGCAGCTGATGCCTACGAGCAGTACTTC
TRBV5-6,-,few,TRBJ1-1,CASSFQTSNTEAFF,TGTGCCAGCAGCTTCCAAACGTCAAACACTGAAGCTTTCTTT
TRBV6-5,TRBD2,-,TRBJ2-1,CASSYGSGGYNEQFF,TGTGCCAGCAGTTATGGTAGCGGGGGTTATAATGAGCAGTTCTTC
TRBV12-5,-,-,TRBJ1-1,CASGFLVPGNTEAFF,TGTGCTAGTGGTTTCCTGGTCCCGGGGAACACTGAAGCTTTCTTT
TRBV20-1,-,many,TRBJ2-7,CSVTADSLYEQYF,TGCAGTGTTACAGCGGACTCCCTCTACGAGCAGTACTTC
TRBV11-3,-,few,TRBJ2-3,CASSFAGTSTDTQYF,TGTGCCAGCAGCTTCGCCGGGACTAGCACAGATACGCAGTATTTT
TRBV29-1,TRBD1,-,TRBJ1-3,CSVGTGWDGNTIYF,TGCAGCGTTGGGACAGGGTGGGATGGAAACACCATATATTTT
TRBV29-1,-,many,TRBJ2-7,CSAGTNSYEQYF,TGCAGCGCCGGGACGAATTCCTACGAGCAGTACTTC